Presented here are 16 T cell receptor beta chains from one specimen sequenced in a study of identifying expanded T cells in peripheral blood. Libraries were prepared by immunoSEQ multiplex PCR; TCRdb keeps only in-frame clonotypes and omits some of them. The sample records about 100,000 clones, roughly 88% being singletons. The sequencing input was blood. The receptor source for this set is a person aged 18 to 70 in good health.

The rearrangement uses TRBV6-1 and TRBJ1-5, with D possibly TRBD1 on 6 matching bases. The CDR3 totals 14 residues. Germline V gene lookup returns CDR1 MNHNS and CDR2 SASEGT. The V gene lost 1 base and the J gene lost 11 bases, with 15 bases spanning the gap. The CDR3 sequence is CASSEDQTGRSQHF. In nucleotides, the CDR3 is TGTGCCAGCAGTGAAGATCAGACAGGCCGTTCCCAGCATTTT.

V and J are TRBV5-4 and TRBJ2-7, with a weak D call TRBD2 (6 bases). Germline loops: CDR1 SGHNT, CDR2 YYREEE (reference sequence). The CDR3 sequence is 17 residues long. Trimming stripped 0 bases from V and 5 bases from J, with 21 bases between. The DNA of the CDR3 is TGTGCCAGCAGCTTGGCCCTGGGAAAGGGGAGGTCCCACGAGCAGTACTTC. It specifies CASSLALGKGRSHEQYF.

CDR3 sequence: CASGGTNYGYTF. The CDR3 DNA is TGTGCTTCGGGTGGGACTAACTATGGCTACACCTTC. V gene TRBV10-3 combines with J gene TRBJ1-2, with unresolved D. The CDR3 is 12 amino acids. Per the germline V gene, CDR1 is ENHRY and CDR2 is SYGVKD.

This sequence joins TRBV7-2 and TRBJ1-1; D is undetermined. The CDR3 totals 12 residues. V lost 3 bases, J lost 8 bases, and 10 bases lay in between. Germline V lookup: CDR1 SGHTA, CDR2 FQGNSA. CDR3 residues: CASSFPREEAFF. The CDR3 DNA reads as TGTGCCAGCAGCTTTCCCCGGGAAGAAGCTTTCTTT.

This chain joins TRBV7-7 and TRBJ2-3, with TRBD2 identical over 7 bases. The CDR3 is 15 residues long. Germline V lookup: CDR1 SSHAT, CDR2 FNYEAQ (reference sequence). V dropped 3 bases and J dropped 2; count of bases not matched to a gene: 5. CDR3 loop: CASSFSAGYTDTQYF. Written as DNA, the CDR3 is TGTGCCAGCAGCTTTTCAGCGGGGTACACAGATACGCAGTATTTT.

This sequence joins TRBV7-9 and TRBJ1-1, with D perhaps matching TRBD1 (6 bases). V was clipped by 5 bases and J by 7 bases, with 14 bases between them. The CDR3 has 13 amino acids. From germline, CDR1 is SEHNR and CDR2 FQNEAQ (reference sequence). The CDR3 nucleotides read TGTGCCAGCAGCACCACCCGGACAGTTGAAGCTTTCTTT. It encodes CASSTTRTVEAFF.

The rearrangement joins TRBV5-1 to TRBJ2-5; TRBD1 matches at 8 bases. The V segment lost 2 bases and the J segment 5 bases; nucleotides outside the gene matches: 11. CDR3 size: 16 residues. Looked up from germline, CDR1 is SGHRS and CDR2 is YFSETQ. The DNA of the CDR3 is TGCGCCAGCAGCTTCGGAGACAGGGGTTATTCGGAGACCCAGTACTTC. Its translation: CASSFGDRGYSETQYF.

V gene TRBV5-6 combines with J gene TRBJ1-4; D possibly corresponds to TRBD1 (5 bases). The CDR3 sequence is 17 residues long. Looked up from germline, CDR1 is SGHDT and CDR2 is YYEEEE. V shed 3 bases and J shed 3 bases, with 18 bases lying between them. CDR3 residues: CASSWDSAGAANEKLFF. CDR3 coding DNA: TGTGCCAGCAGCTGGGATTCAGCTGGGGCGGCTAATGAAAAACTGTTTTTT. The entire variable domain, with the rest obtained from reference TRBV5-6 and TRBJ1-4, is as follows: DAGVTQSPTHLIKTRGQQVTLRCSPKSGHDTVSWYQQALGQGPQFIFQYYEEEERQRGNFPDRFSGHQFPNYSSELNVNALLLGDSALYLCASSWDSAGAANEKLFFGSGTQLSVL.

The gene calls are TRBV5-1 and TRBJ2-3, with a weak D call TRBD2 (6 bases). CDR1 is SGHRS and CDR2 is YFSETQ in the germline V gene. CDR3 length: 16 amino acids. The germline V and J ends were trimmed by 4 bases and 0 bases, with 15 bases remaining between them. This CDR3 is CASSHRGGTSTDTQYF. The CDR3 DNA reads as TGCGCCAGCAGCCACCGGGGAGGCACTAGCACAGATACGCAGTATTTT.

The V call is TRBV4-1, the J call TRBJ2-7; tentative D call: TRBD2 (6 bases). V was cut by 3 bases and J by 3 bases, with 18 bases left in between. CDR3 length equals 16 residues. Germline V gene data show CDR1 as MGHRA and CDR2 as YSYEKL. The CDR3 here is CASSHTTGTLSYEQYF. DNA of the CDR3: TGCGCCAGCAGCCATACAACCGGGACTCTCAGCTACGAGCAGTACTTC.

The CDR3 coding sequence is TGTGCCAGCAGTGAAATGTACGCAGATAATTCACCCCTCCACTTT. It is translated as CASSEMYADNSPLHF. The chain employs TRBV2 and TRBJ1-6, with D unresolved. Germline V gene lookup returns CDR1 SNHLY and CDR2 FYNNEI. V was clipped by 2 bases and J by 5 bases, with 10 bases between them. The CDR3 spans 15 residues.

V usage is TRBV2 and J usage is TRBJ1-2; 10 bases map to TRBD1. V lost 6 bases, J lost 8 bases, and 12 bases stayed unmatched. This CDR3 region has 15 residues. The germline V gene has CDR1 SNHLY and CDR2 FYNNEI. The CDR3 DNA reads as TGTGCCAGCAGGCCGACTACAGGGACAGGGGTAGGCTACACCTTC. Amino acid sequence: CASRPTTGTGVGYTF.

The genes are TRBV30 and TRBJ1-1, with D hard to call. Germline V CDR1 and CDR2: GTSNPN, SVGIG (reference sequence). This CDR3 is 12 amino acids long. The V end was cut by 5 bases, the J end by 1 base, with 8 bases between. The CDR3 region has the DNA TGTGCCTGGTCTAGATGGAACACTGAAGCTTTCTTT. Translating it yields CAWSRWNTEAFF.

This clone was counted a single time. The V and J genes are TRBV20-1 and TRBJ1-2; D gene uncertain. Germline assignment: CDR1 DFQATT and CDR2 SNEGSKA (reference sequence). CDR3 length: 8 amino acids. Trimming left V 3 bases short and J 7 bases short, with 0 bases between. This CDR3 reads CSASGYTF. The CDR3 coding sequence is TGCAGTGCTAGTGGCTACACCTTC.

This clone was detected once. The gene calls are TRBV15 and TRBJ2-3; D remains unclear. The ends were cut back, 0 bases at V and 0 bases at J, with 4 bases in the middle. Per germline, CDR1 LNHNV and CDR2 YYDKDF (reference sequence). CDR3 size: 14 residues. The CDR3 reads CATSRDGSTDTQYF. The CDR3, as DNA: TGTGCCACCAGCAGAGATGGAAGCACAGATACGCAGTATTTT. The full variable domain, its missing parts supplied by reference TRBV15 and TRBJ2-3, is DAMVIQNPRYQVTQFGKPVTLSCSQTLNHNVMYWYQQKSSQAPKLLFHYYDKDFNNEADTPDNFQSRRPNTSFCFLDIRSPGLGDTAMYLCATSRDGSTDTQYFGPGTRLTVL.

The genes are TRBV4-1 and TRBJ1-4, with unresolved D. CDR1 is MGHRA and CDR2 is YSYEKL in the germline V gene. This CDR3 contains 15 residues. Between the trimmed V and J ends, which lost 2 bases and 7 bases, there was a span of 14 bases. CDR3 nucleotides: TGCGCCAGCAGCCAATTTGCATCTCGGGGTGAAAAACTGTTTTTT. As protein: CASSQFASRGEKLFF.